The 26 T cell receptor beta chains below all came from one sample that was sequenced in a study of cytomegalovirus exposure and HLA in healthy donors. 13 Jbeta primers and 60 Vbeta primers were used for the PCR. This table comes from immunoSEQ multiplex PCR, and its TCRdb copy is limited to in-frame clones, with some not included. The table records fewer than 150,000 clones, under 85% of them present only once. Input material: PBMCs. The receptors derive from a woman between 45 and 65 years old in good health and CMV-seropositive.

The chain joins TRBV10-3 to TRBJ2-7; 8 nucleotides line up with TRBD2. The CDR3 has 21 amino acids. With V trimmed by 0 bases and J by 1 base, 20 bases remained unmatched. Germline-derived CDR1 and CDR2 are ENHRY and SYGVKD. Here the CDR3 DNA reads TGTGCCATCAGTGAGTCGACCCGCGTAACCAAGAGCGGGGGTCCTTCCTACGAGCAGTACTTC. This sequence encodes CAISESTRVTKSGGPSYEQYF.

V usage is TRBV5-1 and J usage is TRBJ2-1, with D possibly being TRBD1 (6 bases). CDR1 is SGHRS, CDR2 YFSETQ, per germline. Trimming pared 2 bases from V and 7 bases from J, leaving 16 bases between. CDR3 length: 15 residues. CDR3 bases: TGCGCCAGCAGCTTTTCCGGGACCAGGGGAAATGAGCAGTTCTTC. This translates into CASSFSGTRGNEQFF.

The V call is TRBV7-2, the J call TRBJ2-7, with no clear D. CDR1 is SGHTA, CDR2 FQGNSA, per germline. CDR3 length: 11 residues. Between the trimmed V and J ends, which lost 6 bases and 2 bases, there was a span of 5 bases. The CDR3 nucleotides read TGTGCCAGCAGGCAGACCTACGAGCAGTACTTC. Amino acids: CASRQTYEQYF.

J is TRBJ2-7 and V is TRBV18; 15 nucleotides match TRBD2. This CDR3 comprises 16 residues. Unmatched junction bases numbered 3, after V lost 3 bases and J lost 3 bases. Germline V CDR1 and CDR2: KGHSH, LQKENI. The CDR3 DNA is TGTGCCAGCTCACCCGGGACTAGCGGGGGGCTCTACGAGCAGTACTTC. Translation: CASSPGTSGGLYEQYF.

The chain carries TRBV5-6 and TRBJ1-6; D ambiguous. Germline lookup yields CDR1 SGHDT and CDR2 YYEEEE. The V end was cut by 0 bases, the J end by 7 bases, with 14 bases between. The CDR3 has 16 amino acids. CDR3: CASSLGQVTPNSPLHF. Here the CDR3 DNA reads TGTGCCAGCAGCTTGGGGCAGGTGACCCCAAATTCACCCCTCCACTTT. Supplemented by reference TRBV5-6 and TRBJ1-6, the full variable domain reads DAGVTQSPTHLIKTRGQQVTLRCSPKSGHDTVSWYQQALGQGPQFIFQYYEEEERQRGNFPDRFSGHQFPNYSSELNVNALLLGDSALYLCASSLGQVTPNSPLHFGNGTRLTVT.

This rearrangement joins TRBV7-9 to TRBJ2-7; TRBD1 aligns across 7 bases. CDR3 length: 15 residues. CDR1 is SEHNR, CDR2 FQNEAQ, per germline (reference sequence). The junction had 12 bases not matched to a gene; V was cut back by 5 bases and J by 5 bases. CDR3 amino acids: CASSQHDRDDHEQYF. Written as DNA, the CDR3 is TGTGCCAGCAGCCAACACGACAGGGACGATCACGAGCAGTACTTC.

The chain employs TRBV2 and TRBJ1-5; 9 nucleotides line up with TRBD1. The CDR3 spans 14 residues. Germline loops: CDR1 SNHLY, CDR2 FYNNEI. V shed 3 bases and J 7 bases; nucleotides not matched to a gene: 4. The CDR3 DNA sequence: TGTGCCAGCAGTGACCGACAGGGGGGACAGCCCCAGCATTTT. Protein: CASSDRQGGQPQHF.

V usage is TRBV4-3 and J usage is TRBJ2-5, with 7 bases matching TRBD1. Germline V gene sequence: CDR1 LGHNA, CDR2 YSLEER. The CDR3 is made up of 17 amino acids. V lost 0 bases and J lost 5; bases outside the gene matches: 12. The CDR3 DNA is TGCGCCAGCAGCCAAGAGTCCGAAACAGGGGCACCGGAGACCCAGTACTTC. Translated: CASSQESETGAPETQYF.

This clone occurred once. The V and J genes are TRBV5-4 and TRBJ2-3; D is unresolved. This CDR3 has 13 amino acids. The germline V gene encodes CDR1 SGHNT and CDR2 YYREEE (reference sequence). Trimming left V 2 bases short and J 4 bases short, with 8 bases between. DNA of the CDR3: TGTGCCAGCAGCTTCTCTCTCCCAGATACGCAGTATTTT. Translating gives CASSFSLPDTQYF.

CDR3 loop: CSVSIQETQYF. CDR3 bases: TGCAGTGTTTCTATCCAAGAGACCCAGTACTTC. The chain joins TRBV20-1 to TRBJ2-5; D not certain. V lost 7 bases to trimming and J lost 1 base, with 7 bases between them. The CDR3 loop spans 11 amino acids. In germline, CDR1 is DFQATT, CDR2 SNEGSKA (reference sequence).

V usage is TRBV21-1 and J usage is TRBJ2-3; TRBD1 was called by the table and not checked on the DNA. TRBV21-1 is listed as a pseudogene. This CDR3 region has 15 residues. CDR3 residues: CASSKGDTRTDTQYF. DNA for the CDR3: TGTGCCAGCAGCAAAGGGGACACCCGCACAGATACGCAGTATTTT.

In this sample, this clone turned up many times. The DNA of the CDR3 is TGCAGCGTCTCAGGGGTCCTCTATGGCTACACCTTC. This gives the protein CSVSGVLYGYTF. The gene calls are TRBV29-1 and TRBJ1-2; TRBD1 might be the D (6 bases). This CDR3 comprises 12 residues. In germline, CDR1 is SQVTM, CDR2 ANQGSEA. Trimming cost V 6 bases and J 4 bases, with 12 bases left between them.

The chain has TRBV19 and TRBJ1-6; a weak D match, TRBD1 (6 bases). Trimming stripped 2 bases from V and 8 bases from J, with 13 bases between. The CDR3 runs to 15 residues. Per germline, CDR1 LNHDA and CDR2 SQIVND (reference sequence). In DNA form, the CDR3 reads TGTGCCAGTAGTATACAGGGACATTTGGATTCACCCCTCCACTTT. It yields the protein CASSIQGHLDSPLHF.

V gene TRBV23-1 combines with J gene TRBJ2-5; maybe TRBD2 (5 bases). TRBV23-1 is noted as an ORF with a role that remains uncertain. CDR3 length equals 18 residues. Trimming stripped 6 bases from V and 0 bases from J, with 23 bases between. CDR3 region: CASSRRGSLAPYQETQYF. CDR3 sequence (DNA): TGCGCCAGCAGCCGCCGGGGAAGTTTGGCTCCTTACCAAGAGACCCAGTACTTC.

The chain uses TRBV7-9 and TRBJ2-2; D ambiguous. Germline CDR1 is SEHNR and CDR2 is FQNEAQ (reference sequence). V shed 4 bases and J shed 9 bases, with 9 bases lying between them. The CDR3 totals 12 residues. The CDR3 DNA reads as TGTGCCAGCAGCTCCTCCGAGTGGGAGCTGTTTTTT. Residues: CASSSSEWELFF.

The V gene is TRBV19, the J gene TRBJ2-3, with D perhaps matching TRBD1 (5 bases). CDR1 and CDR2 from the germline V gene are LNHDA and SQIVND (reference sequence). The CDR3 totals 15 residues. The V gene lost 7 bases and the J gene lost 3 bases, with 17 bases spanning the gap. CDR3 sequence reads: CASTPKGQSTDTQYF. The CDR3 bases are TGTGCCAGTACCCCAAAGGGGCAGTCGACAGATACGCAGTATTTT.

With regard to this clone: Sequence at one end of the junction differs from germline and may be a read error. The rearrangement links TRBV9 to TRBJ1-3; 7 bases match TRBD1. CDR3 length equals 19 residues. The germline CDR1 and CDR2 sequences are SGDLS and YYNGEE. The CDR3 sequence: CATSPGATGERASGNTIYF. The CDR3 coding sequence is TGTGCCACCAGCCCGGGGGCAACAGGGGAGCGCGCCTCTGGAAACACCATATATTTT.

The rearrangement uses TRBV10-1 and TRBJ2-3, with TRBD2 matching over 9 bases. After removal of 3 bases from V and 3 bases from J, the junction contained 4 bases not matched to a gene. Germline CDR1 WNHNN, CDR2 SYGVQD (reference sequence). This CDR3 has 15 residues. CDR3 sequence: CASSDPSGETDTQYF. CDR3 coding DNA: TGCGCCAGCAGTGACCCTAGCGGGGAAACAGATACGCAGTATTTT.

The V call is TRBV20-1, the J call TRBJ2-5; D gene uncertain. Germline V lookup: CDR1 DFQATT, CDR2 SNEGSKA (reference sequence). The V gene lost 4 bases and the J gene lost 5 bases, with 5 bases spanning the gap. The length of the CDR3 is 10 residues. The CDR3 spells CSATRETQYF. The DNA for the CDR3 is TGCAGTGCTACTCGGGAGACCCAGTACTTC.

The chain combines TRBV7-8 with TRBJ2-7; TRBD2 agrees at 14 bases. The CDR3 is 17 amino acids. The germline V gene encodes CDR1 SGHVS and CDR2 FQNEAQ. Trimming took 3 bases from V and 2 from J; bases not matched to a gene: 6. The CDR3 DNA is TGTGCCAGCAGCTTTGGGACTAGCGGGGGCCAACCCTACGAGCAGTACTTC. Protein product: CASSFGTSGGQPYEQYF.

The V and J genes are TRBV6-6 and TRBJ1-2, with 8 bases that match TRBD1. Germline V CDR1 and CDR2: MNHNY, SVGAGI (reference sequence). V lost 5 bases, J lost 4 bases, and 6 bases stayed unmatched. The CDR3 consists of 14 residues. Written as DNA, the CDR3 is TGTGCCAGCAGTCGGGACAGGACATCCTATGGCTACACCTTC. Amino acids: CASSRDRTSYGYTF.

This clone occurred a few times. The chain links TRBV5-8 to TRBJ2-5, with 10 bases lining up with TRBD1. Trimming cost V 3 bases and J 7 bases; bases outside gene matches: 9. CDR3 length: 15 residues. Germline V gives CDR1 SGHTS, CDR2 YDEGEE. In DNA, the CDR3 is TGTGCCAGCAGCTCTGACCCGGGACAGGGGAGGACCCAGTACTTC. Translating it yields CASSSDPGQGRTQYF.

The chain carries TRBV6-5 and TRBJ1-1; D is uncertain. V lost 5 bases to trimming and J lost 2 bases, with 6 bases between them. Germline CDR1 and CDR2: MNHEY and SVGAGI. The CDR3 has 12 amino acids. The CDR3: CASSRDNTEAFF. The CDR3 nucleotides read TGTGCCAGCAGTCGGGATAACACTGAAGCTTTCTTT.

This clone was seen a single time. A read error may produce the germline difference seen at one junction end. The chain recombines TRBV6-1 with TRBJ1-2; 7 bases match TRBD1. Germline CDR1 MNHNS, CDR2 SASEGT. The CDR3 runs 17 residues. DNA of the CDR3: TGTGCCAGCAGTGCCCTGGACAGGAGGATTTCGTTCTATGGCTACCCCTTC. This gives the protein CASSALDRRISFYGYPF.

The rearrangement joins TRBV9 to TRBJ2-1; 9 nucleotides agree with TRBD2. Per germline, CDR1 SGDLS and CDR2 YYNGEE. The trim removed 1 base at V and 2 bases at J, leaving 1 base unmatched. The CDR3 loop spans 15 amino acids. The CDR3, as DNA: TGTGCCAGCAGCGTACCTAGCGGGACCTACAATGAGCAGTTCTTC. As protein: CASSVPSGTYNEQFF.

The CDR3 nucleotides are TGCAGCGTTGACAGCGGGGACGGCAGTAGCTACGAGCAGTACTTC. It encodes CSVDSGDGSSYEQYF. The chain carries TRBV29-1 and TRBJ2-7; 7 bases match TRBD2. The germline V gene encodes CDR1 SQVTM and CDR2 ANQGSEA. V was pared by 3 bases and J by 3 bases, with 11 bases of the junction left unmatched. CDR3 length equals 15 residues.